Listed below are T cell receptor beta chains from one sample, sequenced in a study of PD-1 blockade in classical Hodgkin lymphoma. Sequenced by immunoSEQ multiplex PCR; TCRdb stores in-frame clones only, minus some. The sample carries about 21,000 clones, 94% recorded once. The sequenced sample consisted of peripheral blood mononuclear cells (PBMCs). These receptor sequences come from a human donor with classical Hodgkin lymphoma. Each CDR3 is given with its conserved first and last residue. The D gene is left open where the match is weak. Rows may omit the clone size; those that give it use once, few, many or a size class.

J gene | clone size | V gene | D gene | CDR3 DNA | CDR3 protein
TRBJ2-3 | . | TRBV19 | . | TGTGCCAGTAGTATGTTACAGGGAAGCACAGATACGCAGTATTTT | CASSMLQGSTDTQYF
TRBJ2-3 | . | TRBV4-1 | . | TGCGCCAGCAGTCAAGACGAGGGAGATACGCAGTATTTT | CASSQDEGDTQYF
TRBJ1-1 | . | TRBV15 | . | TGTGCCACCAGCAGAGTTTACAGGGCGAACACTGAAGCTTTCTTT | CATSRVYRANTEAFF
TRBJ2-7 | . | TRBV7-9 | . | TGTGCCAGCAGCCTAGGGGTAGGGATCTTCAGGGAGCAGTACTTC | CASSLGVGIFREQYF
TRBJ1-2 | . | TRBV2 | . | TGTGCCAGCAGTAGCGGAACTTCCTATGGCTACACCTTC | CASSSGTSYGYTF
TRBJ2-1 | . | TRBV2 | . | TGTGCCAGGAGCTATGAGGGCTATGAGCAGTTCTTC | CARSYEGYEQFF
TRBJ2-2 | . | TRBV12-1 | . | TGTGCCAGCAGCCCCACCTCTCAGGGCCTGGGCGGGGAGCTGTTTTTT | CASSPTSQGLGGELFF
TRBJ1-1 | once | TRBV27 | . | TGTGCCAGCTCCCTCCTGGGGGAGAACACTGAAGCTTTCTTT | CASSLLGENTEAFF
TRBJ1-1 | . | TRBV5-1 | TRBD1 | TGCGCCAGCAGAGGCGAAAGGACAGGGGCGAACACTGAAGCTTTCTTT | CASRGERTGANTEAFF
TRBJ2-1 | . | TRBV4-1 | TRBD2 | TGCGCCAGCAGCCAAGAGGCAACGGCGGGGGGGAGTGAGCAGTTCTTC | CASSQEATAGGSEQFF
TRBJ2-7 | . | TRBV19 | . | TGTGCCAGTAGCTACGGCGGGGCTAGCTCCTACGAGCAGTACTTC | CASSYGGASSYEQYF
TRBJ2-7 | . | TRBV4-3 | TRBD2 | TGCGCCAGCAGCCAATTCTTTACTAGCGGGGGCGAGCAGTACTTC | CASSQFFTSGGEQYF
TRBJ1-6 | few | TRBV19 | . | TGTGCCAGTCACAGCCCGGGAAGCTCCTATAATTCACCCCTCCACTTT | CASHSPGSSYNSPLHF
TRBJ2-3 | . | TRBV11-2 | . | TGTGCCAGCACCCCTTGGGCTGCGGATACGCAGTATTTT | CASTPWAADTQYF
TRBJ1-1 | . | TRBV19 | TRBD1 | TGTGCCAGTAGTATTACGGACAGGTTGAACACTGAAGCTTTCTTT | CASSITDRLNTEAFF
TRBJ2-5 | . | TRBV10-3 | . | TGTGCCATCAGCTGGGAGATAGGCGCAGAGACCCAGTACTTC | CAISWEIGAETQYF
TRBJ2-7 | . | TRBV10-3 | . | TGTGCCATCAGCAATAACCAGGGGACCTACGAGCAGTACTTC | CAISNNQGTYEQYF
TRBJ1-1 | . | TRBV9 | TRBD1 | TGTGCCAGCAGCGTGACAGGGGGGAACACTGAAGCTTTCTTT | CASSVTGGNTEAFF
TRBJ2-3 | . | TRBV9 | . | TGTGCCAGCAGCGGAAATAGCCTTTGGGGGTCAGATACGCAGTATTTT | CASSGNSLWGSDTQYF
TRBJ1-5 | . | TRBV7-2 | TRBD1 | TGTGCCAGCAGCTTTCAGCCCGGGACAGGGTATCAGCCCCAGCATTTT | CASSFQPGTGYQPQHF
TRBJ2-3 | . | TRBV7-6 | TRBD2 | TGTGCCAGCAGCTCGTTAGCGGGGGCGGGCACAGATACGCAGTATTTT | CASSSLAGAGTDTQYF
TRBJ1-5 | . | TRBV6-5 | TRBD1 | TGTGCCAGCAGCGTAAGGGGACAGGGCGGTCAGCCCCAGCATTTT | CASSVRGQGGQPQHF
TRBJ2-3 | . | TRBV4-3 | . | TGCGCCAGCAGCCCGAAAAAACATCGTAGGGGGGGCACAGATACGCAGTATTTT | CASSPKKHRRGGTDTQYF
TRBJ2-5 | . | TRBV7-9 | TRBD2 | TGTGCCAGCAGCTTTCCCGGGACTAGCGGGGAAGAGACCCAGTACTTC | CASSFPGTSGEETQYF
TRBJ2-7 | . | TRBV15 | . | TGTGCCACCAGCAGAGATCCTGGCTACACCTACGAGCAGTACTTC | CATSRDPGYTYEQYF
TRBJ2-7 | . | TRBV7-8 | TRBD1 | TGTGCCAGCAGCTTAGAACGGACAGGGGTCTACGAGCAGTACTTC | CASSLERTGVYEQYF
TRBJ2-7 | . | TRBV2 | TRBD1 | TGTGCCAGCAATGACCGAGCGACAGGGAAAAGCTCCTACGAGCAGTACTTC | CASNDRATGKSSYEQYF
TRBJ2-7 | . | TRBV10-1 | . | TGCGCCAGCAGTGAGCCGGGGAACGAGCAGTACTTC | CASSEPGNEQYF
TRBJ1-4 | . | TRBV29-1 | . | TGCAGCGGTGGGGCAACTAATGAAAAACTGTTTTTT | CSGGATNEKLFF
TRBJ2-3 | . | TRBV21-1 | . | TGTGCCAGCAGCAACCAGGGGTCAGGGGATACGCAGTATTTT | CASSNQGSGDTQYF
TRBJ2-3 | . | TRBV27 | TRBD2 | TGTGCCAGCAGTTTATCTCCGGGACTAGCGGGGGGCCTAAGCACAGATACGCAGTATTTT | CASSLSPGLAGGLSTDTQYF
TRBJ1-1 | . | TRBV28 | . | TGTGCCAGCTTCTCAAGGGTGCTACAGGGTAGGAGCACTGAAGCTTTCTTT | CASFSRVLQGRSTEAFF
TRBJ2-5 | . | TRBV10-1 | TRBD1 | TGCGCCAGCAGTGAGTCAGGGGGCAGGTACCAAGAGACCCAGTACTTC | CASSESGGRYQETQYF
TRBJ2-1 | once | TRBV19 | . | TGTGCCAGTAGTATACATTTGGGGGACAATGAGCAGTTCTTC | CASSIHLGDNEQFF
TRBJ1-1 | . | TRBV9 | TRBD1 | TGTGCCAGCAGCCCTACAGGGGGCAACACTGAAGCTTTCTTT | CASSPTGGNTEAFF
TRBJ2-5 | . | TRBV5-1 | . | TGCGCCAGCTCTGGGGGGGACAGGAGGTCAGAGACCCAGTACTTC | CASSGGDRRSETQYF
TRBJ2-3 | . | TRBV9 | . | TGTGCCAGCAGCGTAGAGGTCCGAAGCGGAGATACGCAGTATTTT | CASSVEVRSGDTQYF
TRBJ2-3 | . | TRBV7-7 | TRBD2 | TGTGCCAGCAGCCTGGGACTAGCGGGGGGAAACACAGATACGCAGTATTTT | CASSLGLAGGNTDTQYF
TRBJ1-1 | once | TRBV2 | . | TGTGCCAGCAGGTGGGAGGGAGTGGACACTGAAGCTTTCTTT | CASRWEGVDTEAFF
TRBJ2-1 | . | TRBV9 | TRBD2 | TGTGCCAGCAGCTACAGCGGGGGGCCCTACAATGAGCAGTTCTTC | CASSYSGGPYNEQFF
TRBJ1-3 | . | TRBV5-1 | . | TGCGCCAGCAGCTTGGCCCAGGGAAGTGGAAACACCATATATTTT | CASSLAQGSGNTIYF
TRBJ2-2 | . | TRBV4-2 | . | TGTGCCAGCAGCCATTTCTTAGCGAACACCGGGGAGCTGTTTTTT | CASSHFLANTGELFF
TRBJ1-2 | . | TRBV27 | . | TGTGCCAGCAGTTCCGGTTCCGGTTTCTATGGCTACACCTTC | CASSSGSGFYGYTF
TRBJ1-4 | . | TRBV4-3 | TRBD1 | TGCGCCAGCAGCCAGAACAGGGGGAGGGAAAAACTGTTTTTT | CASSQNRGREKLFF
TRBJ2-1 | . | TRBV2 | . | TGTGCCAGCAGTTTGGGACGGGGCAATGAGCAGTTCTTC | CASSLGRGNEQFF
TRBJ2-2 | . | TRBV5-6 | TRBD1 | TGTGCCAGCAGCTTGTGGACAGGGGGCTATAAGGACACCGGGGAGCTGTTTTTT | CASSLWTGGYKDTGELFF
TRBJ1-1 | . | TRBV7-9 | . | TGTGCCAGCAGCGCTAGCGCAGTGATGAACACTGAAGCTTTCTTT | CASSASAVMNTEAFF
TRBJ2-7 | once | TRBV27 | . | TGTGCCACCGCTCGGGTGGGTGACTCCTACGAGCAGTACTTC | CATARVGDSYEQYF
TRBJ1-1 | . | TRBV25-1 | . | TGTGCCAGCAGCCTATCAGGGAGGAACACTGAAGCTTTCTTT | CASSLSGRNTEAFF
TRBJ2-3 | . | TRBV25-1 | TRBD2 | TGTGCCAGCAGTGCAGGGGGGAGCGGGGGGTCCGGAGATACGCAGTATTTT | CASSAGGSGGSGDTQYF
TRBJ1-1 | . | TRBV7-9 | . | TGTGCCAGCAGCTTAGTTCAGGGTTCGAACACTGAAGCTTTCTTT | CASSLVQGSNTEAFF
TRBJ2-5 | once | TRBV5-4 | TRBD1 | TGTGCCAGCAGCTCCGACAGGGGTGAGACCCAGTACTTC | CASSSDRGETQYF
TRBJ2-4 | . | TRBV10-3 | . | TGTGCCATCAGTGAGTCGAGTTTCGACTGGAGGAGGGGCTTGGCCAAAAACATTCAGTACTTC | CAISESSFDWRRGLAKNIQYF
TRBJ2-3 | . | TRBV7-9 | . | TGTGCCAGCAGCTCCCGGGGGGCCCTAACAGATACGCAGTATTTT | CASSSRGALTDTQYF